This is a list of T cell receptor beta chains from one sample in a study of regulatory T cells in long-lasting Graves disease. TCRdb re-analysed the multiplex PCR reads in MiXCR, keeping a single row per CDR3 protein. Of 450,000 to 650,000 distinct CDR3 sequences in the sample, about 16% were seen once. The sample was also linked to a second study, of T cells in Graves' hyperthyroidism and ophthalmopathy.

The starting material was peripheral blood mononuclear cells (PBMCs), obtained at new diagnosis, from a patient treated with antithyroid drugs. Receptors were obtained from a woman aged 35-65 years with Graves disease. Both conserved end residues are part of each CDR3. A D gene is named only where the DNA matches it firmly. Some rows mark clone size as missing; the rest say once, few, many or name a class of expanded clone.

CDR3 length,J gene,D gene,clone size,V gene,CDR3 DNA,CDR3 protein
14,TRBJ2-5,TRBD2,many,TRBV2,TGTGCCAGCAGTGAACTAGCGGGGATAGAGACCCAGTACTTC,CASSELAGIETQYF
13,TRBJ2-1,NA,many,TRBV20-1,TGCAGTGTAGTTTTTCCTCCCAGTGGTGAGCAGTTCTTC,CSVVFPPSGEQFF
19,TRBJ2-2,NA,few,TRBV20-1,TGCAGTGCTAGACCTTATCAACTAGATCCACCGGTGGGCACCGGGGAGCTGTTTTTT,CSARPYQLDPPVGTGELFF
16,TRBJ1-3,NA,few,TRBV7-9,TGTGCCAGCAGCTCGCTTACAGGGATCTCTGGAAACACCATATATTTT,CASSSLTGISGNTIYF
12,TRBJ2-1,NA,many,TRBV18,TGTGCCAGCAGCCCTCGAACCAATGAGCAGTTCTTC,CASSPRTNEQFF
19,TRBJ2-2,TRBD2,NA,TRBV6-2/TRBV6-3,TGTGCCAGCAGTAAACTAGCGGGACCCGGATCTCCCGGCACCGGGGAGCTGTTTTTT,CASSKLAGPGSPGTGELFF
14,TRBJ1-1,NA,few,TRBV11-2,TGTGCCGCTTTAGCTCTTAGCAGAAACACTGAGGCTTTCTTT,CAALALSRNTEAFF
13,TRBJ1-1,NA,many,TRBV6-1,TGTGCCAGCACCTCAACAGGGTTTACTGAAGCTTTCTTT,CASTSTGFTEAFF
11,TRBJ2-2,NA,few,TRBV12-3/TRBV12-4,TGTGCCAGCAGTCCCTCGAAGGAGCTGTTTTTT,CASSPSKELFF
16,TRBJ1-5,NA,many,TRBV3-1,TGTGCCAGCAGCCAGGGTAGGGGGTTTGGCAATCAGCCCCAGCATTTT,CASSQGRGFGNQPQHF
14,TRBJ1-4,NA,NA,TRBV9,TGTGCCTCCTCAAGAGGGCAGGAGAATGAAAAACTGTTTTTT,CASSRGQENEKLFF
14,TRBJ1-2,NA,many,TRBV10-3,TGTGCCATCAGTGAGTCGGCAGAGAACTATGGCTACACCTTC,CAISESAENYGYTF
15,TRBJ1-6,TRBD1,NA,TRBV30,TGTGCCTGGAGCCAAACCGGGACAGGGGGGTCACCCCTCCACTTT,CAWSQTGTGGSPLHF
15,TRBJ1-2,TRBD1,many,TRBV10-3,TGTGCCATCAGTGGCGAGGACAGGACGGTCTATGGCTACACCTTC,CAISGEDRTVYGYTF
14,TRBJ1-1,TRBD1,NA,TRBV10-3,TGTGCCATCAGTGTTGGGACAGGGGTCACTGAAGCTTTCTTT,CAISVGTGVTEAFF
16,TRBJ2-2,TRBD1,few,TRBV28,TGTGCCAGCAGTTTTCCGGGACAGCTTAACACCGGGGAGCTGTTTTTT,CASSFPGQLNTGELFF
14,TRBJ2-1,NA,many,TRBV20-1,TGCAGTGCTAGAGATAGGCGTTCCTACAATGAGCAGTTCTTC,CSARDRRSYNEQFF
15,TRBJ1-4,NA,few,TRBV18,TGTGCCAGCTCCCAAAAGACGGCCCTTAATGAAAAACTGTTTTTT,CASSQKTALNEKLFF
17,TRBJ1-6,NA,few,TRBV12-5,TGTGCTAGTGGTTTGAAGCCCGCCTTAGGGGGTAGTTCACCCCTCCACTTT,CASGLKPALGGSSPLHF
14,TRBJ2-1,TRBD1,NA,TRBV6-2/TRBV6-3,TGTGCCAGCAGTTGGAGGACAGGGGCTTACGGGCAGTTCTTC,CASSWRTGAYGQFF
17,TRBJ2-6,NA,NA,TRBV28,TGTGCCAGCAGCCCCCCTTGGGGGGCTGGTGGGGCCAACGTCCTGACTTTC,CASSPPWGAGGANVLTF
14,TRBJ1-6,NA,few,TRBV20-1,TGCAGTGCTAGTGTGGAGGCTCATAATTCACCCCTCCACTTT,CSASVEAHNSPLHF
16,TRBJ2-2,NA,NA,TRBV19,TGTGCCAGTAGTATCACGCCGGGGGCGCTATCCGGGGAGCTGTTTTTT,CASSITPGALSGELFF
15,TRBJ2-7,TRBD2,many,TRBV2,TGTGCCAGCAGGATGACCGGGACTAGCGTATACGAGCAGTACTTC,CASRMTGTSVYEQYF
16,TRBJ2-1,TRBD2,few,TRBV12-3/TRBV12-4,TGTGCCAGCAGTTTTAGCGGGGGGCCCGCCTACAATGAGCAGTTCTTC,CASSFSGGPAYNEQFF
13,TRBJ1-2,NA,many,TRBV30,TGTGCCTGGACCTACGGGGCCGAGCATGGCTACACCTTC,CAWTYGAEHGYTF
12,TRBJ2-1,NA,few,TRBV28,TGTGCCAGCAGTTTATTTGTGGGTGAGCAGTTCTTC,CASSLFVGEQFF
16,TRBJ1-3,TRBD1,few,TRBV7-2,TGTGCCAGCAGCAAAACAGGGGTTAGCTCTGGAAACACCATATATTTT,CASSKTGVSSGNTIYF
13,TRBJ1-2,NA,NA,TRBV6-2/TRBV6-3,TGTGCCAGCAGCGAAGGGCAGGGGAGAGGCTACACCTTC,CASSEGQGRGYTF
15,TRBJ1-5,NA,many,TRBV3-1,TGTGCCAGCAGCCAAGATGGTTCTAGCAATCAGCCCCAGCATTTT,CASSQDGSSNQPQHF
16,TRBJ2-1,TRBD1,many,TRBV11-2,TGTGCCAGCAGCTTAATCCCCGGGACAGGGTACAATGAGCAGTTCTTC,CASSLIPGTGYNEQFF
16,TRBJ2-2,TRBD2,few,TRBV5-1,TGCGCCAGCAGCTTAAGCGCGGGGGGGAACACCGGGGAGCTGTTTTTT,CASSLSAGGNTGELFF
15,TRBJ2-3,TRBD1,NA,TRBV9,TGTGCCAGCAGCGTTTGGACAGGGAACACAGATACGCAGTATTTT,CASSVWTGNTDTQYF
14,TRBJ1-4,NA,NA,TRBV7-9,TGTGCCAGCAGCTTTGGGACAACTCTTGAAAAACTGTTTTTT,CASSFGTTLEKLFF
15,TRBJ2-1,TRBD1,few,TRBV6-1,TGTGCCAGCAGTGAAGCATCCGGGACAGGGGTCGAGCAGTTCTTC,CASSEASGTGVEQFF
17,TRBJ2-3,TRBD2,many,TRBV7-9,TGTGCCAGCAGCTTATTGGGAGCGGGGGGTGCCACAGATACGCAGTATTTT,CASSLLGAGGATDTQYF
14,TRBJ2-5,TRBD2,many,TRBV6-1,TGTGCCAGCAGTGCGGCTAGCGGGGAAGAGACCCAGTACTTC,CASSAASGEETQYF
21,TRBJ2-6,NA,few,TRBV11-3,TGTGCCAGCAGCTCAATAGAAGAGGATCTGTCCAGGGCCTCTGGGGCCAACGTCCTGACTTTC,CASSSIEEDLSRASGANVLTF
12,TRBJ1-5,NA,few,TRBV19,TGTGCCAGTAGTGCGCAATATCAGCCCCAGCATTTT,CASSAQYQPQHF
14,TRBJ2-7,NA,few,TRBV30,TGTGCCTGGAGTAGAGGGGGAAGTGCCTACGAGCAGTACTTC,CAWSRGGSAYEQYF
12,TRBJ1-1,NA,NA,TRBV7-9,TGTGCCAGCAATTTAGGGAACACTGAAGCTTTCTTT,CASNLGNTEAFF
16,TRBJ2-6,TRBD1,few,TRBV15,TGTGCCACCAGCACGGGACAGGGATTTGGGGCCAACGTCCTGACTTTC,CATSTGQGFGANVLTF
15,TRBJ1-1,TRBD1,few,TRBV7-3,TGTGCCAGCAGCTTCTTACGACAGGGGAGGACTGAAGCTTTCTTT,CASSFLRQGRTEAFF